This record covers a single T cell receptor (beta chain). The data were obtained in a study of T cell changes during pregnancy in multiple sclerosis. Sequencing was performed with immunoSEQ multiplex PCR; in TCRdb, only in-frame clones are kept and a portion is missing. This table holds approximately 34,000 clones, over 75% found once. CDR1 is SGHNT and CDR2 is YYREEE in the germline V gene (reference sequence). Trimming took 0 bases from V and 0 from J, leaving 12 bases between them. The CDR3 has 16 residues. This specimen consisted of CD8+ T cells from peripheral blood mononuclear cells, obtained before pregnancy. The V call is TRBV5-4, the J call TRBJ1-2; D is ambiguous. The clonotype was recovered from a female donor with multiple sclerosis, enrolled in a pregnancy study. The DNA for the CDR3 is TGTGCCAGCAGCTTGGTCCCTAGTGAAGCTAACTATGGCTACACCTTC. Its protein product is CASSLVPSEANYGYTF. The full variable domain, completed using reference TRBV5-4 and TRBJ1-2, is ETGVTQSPTHLIKTRGQQVTLRCSSQSGHNTVSWYQQALGQGPQFIFQYYREEENGRGNFPPRFSGLQFPNYSSELNVNALELDDSALYLCASSLVPSEANYGYTFGSGTRLTVV.